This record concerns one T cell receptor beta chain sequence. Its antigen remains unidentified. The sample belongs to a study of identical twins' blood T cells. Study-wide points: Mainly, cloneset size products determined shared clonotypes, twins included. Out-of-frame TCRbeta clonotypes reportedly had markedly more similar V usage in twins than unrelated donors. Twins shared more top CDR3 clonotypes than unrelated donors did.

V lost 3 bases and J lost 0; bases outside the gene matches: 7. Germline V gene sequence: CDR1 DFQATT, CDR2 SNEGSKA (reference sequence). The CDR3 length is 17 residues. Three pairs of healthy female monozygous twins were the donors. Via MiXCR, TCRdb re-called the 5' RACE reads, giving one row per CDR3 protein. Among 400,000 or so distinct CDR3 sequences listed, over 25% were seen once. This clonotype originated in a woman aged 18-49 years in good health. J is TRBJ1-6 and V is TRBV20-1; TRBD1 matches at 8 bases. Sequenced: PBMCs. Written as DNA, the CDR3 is TGCAGTGCTAGGGACAGGGCATCGAGCTCCTATAATTCACCCCTCCACTTT. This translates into CSARDRASSSYNSPLHF.